These 12 T cell receptor beta chains came from one sample sequenced in a study of blood T cell repertoires in COVID-19. Produced via immunoSEQ multiplex PCR; TCRdb's table is partial and in-frame only. The sample includes around 300,000 clones, around nine tenths of them seen just once. The sequenced material came from peripheral blood. The receptors derive from a young woman with COVID-19, enrolled during active disease.

This clone was seen just once. This chain links TRBV24-1 with TRBJ2-1; 7 nucleotides line up with TRBD2. Germline CDR1 and CDR2: KGHDR and SFDVKD. After removal of 4 bases from V and 0 bases from J, the junction contained 5 bases not matched to a gene. The CDR3 has 16 amino acids. CDR3 residues: CATSDLSGPSYNEQFF. CDR3 in DNA: TGTGCCACCAGTGACCTTAGCGGGCCCTCCTACAATGAGCAGTTCTTC.

This clone was found a few times. The V gene is TRBV27, the J gene TRBJ2-7, with 8 positions matching TRBD2. There are 18 residues in the CDR3. From germline, CDR1 is MNHEY and CDR2 SMNVEV (reference sequence). V trimming: 4 bases; J trimming: 3 bases; junction bases outside the gene matches: 17. This chain's CDR3 is CASSSQGGTSGSIYEQYF. The CDR3 DNA sequence: TGTGCCAGCAGTTCCCAAGGGGGAACTAGCGGATCTATCTACGAGCAGTACTTC.

The chain is built from TRBV7-8 and TRBJ2-1; 10 bases map to TRBD2. The germline V gene encodes CDR1 SGHVS and CDR2 FQNEAQ. V lost 3 bases to trimming and J lost 12 bases; unmatched junction nucleotides: 20. This CDR3 is built from 18 residues. The CDR3 DNA follows: TGTGCCAGCAGCTTGGTGGGAAGCTCGGCTAGCGGGAGTTTGTGGCAGTTCTTC. As protein: CASSLVGSSASGSLWQFF.

The chain has TRBV4-3 and TRBJ2-3, with a weak D call TRBD2 (5 bases). Germline-derived CDR1 and CDR2 are LGHNA and YSLEER. CDR3 length: 16 amino acids. The V gene lost 0 bases and the J gene lost 2 bases, with 12 bases spanning the gap. The CDR3, as DNA: TGCGCCAGCAGCCAAGATATGGTGGACTTCACAGATACGCAGTATTTT. This translates into CASSQDMVDFTDTQYF.

The chain joins TRBV6-2 or TRBV6-3 to TRBJ2-7; D possibly corresponds to TRBD2 (7 bases). This CDR3 region has 15 residues. The V gene's germline CDR1 is MNHEY and CDR2 SVGEGT. The V end lost 4 bases, the J end lost 4 bases, and 17 bases lay between the germline ends. Here the CDR3 reads CASSSTRGGGYEQYF. In DNA, the CDR3 is TGTGCCAGCAGTTCCACGAGGGGGGGAGGTTACGAGCAGTACTTC.

The V and J genes are TRBV10-3 and TRBJ2-5; 9 bases match TRBD2. CDR3 length equals 13 residues. Trimming removed 5 bases from V and 5 bases from J; junction bases left unmatched: 3. In germline, CDR1 is ENHRY, CDR2 SYGVKD. The CDR3 spells CAISNGLAETQYF. The CDR3 DNA reads as TGTGCCATCAGTAACGGACTAGCGGAGACCCAGTACTTC.

The chain is built from TRBV29-1 and TRBJ2-3, with 14 bases lining up with TRBD2. The trim removed 4 bases at V and 1 base at J, leaving 16 bases unmatched. This CDR3 is 20 amino acids long. The V gene's germline CDR1 is SQVTM and CDR2 ANQGSEA. The CDR3: CSVGDKGPGLAGVGTDTQYF. The CDR3 DNA sequence: TGCAGCGTTGGCGATAAGGGTCCGGGACTAGCGGGAGTGGGCACAGATACGCAGTATTTT.

The sample holds a few counts of this clone. The chain uses TRBV5-1 and TRBJ1-1, with TRBD1 matching 9 bases. Germline CDR1 and CDR2: SGHRS and YFSETQ. The CDR3 runs to 13 residues. V gave up 4 bases and J gave up 11 bases; unmatched junction bases: 9. In DNA, the CDR3 is TGCGCCAGCAGCCAAGGGACAGGGAGGATGGCTTTCTTT. As protein: CASSQGTGRMAFF.

The V call is TRBV15, the J call TRBJ1-2, with a possible D match to TRBD1 (5 bases). The CDR3 has 14 residues. V lost 0 bases to trimming and J lost 8 bases, with 13 bases between them. Per germline, CDR1 LNHNV and CDR2 YYDKDF (reference sequence). The CDR3 coding sequence is TGTGCCACCAGCAGAGATAGGGGCCCAGGGGGCTACACCTTC. Amino acid sequence: CATSRDRGPGGYTF.

This clone was recorded many times. The genes are TRBV6-5 and TRBJ1-2; D not resolved. This CDR3 region has 14 residues. V lost 7 bases to trimming and J lost 3 bases, with 15 bases between them. CDR1 and CDR2 from the germline V gene are MNHEY and SVGAGI. CDR3 region: CASMIGEGYYGYTF. CDR3 bases: TGTGCCAGCATGATCGGAGAAGGCTACTATGGCTACACCTTC.

This clone showed up just once. J is TRBJ1-1 and V is TRBV28; no firm D call. The CDR3 is 13 amino acids. Germline assignment: CDR1 MDHEN and CDR2 SYDVKM. The V end lost 6 bases, the J end lost 4 bases, and 12 bases lay between the germline ends. CDR3 bases: TGTGCCAGCAGGGTGGGCTATGGCACTGAAGCTTTCTTT. Translating it yields CASRVGYGTEAFF. Complete variable domain (other parts from reference TRBV28 and TRBJ1-1): DVKVTQSSRYLVKRTGEKVFLECVQDMDHENMFWYRQDPGLGLRLIYFSYDVKMKEKGDIPEGYSVSREKKERFSLILESASTNQTSMYLCASRVGYGTEAFFGQGTRLTVV.

The chain employs TRBV29-1 and TRBJ2-7; 10 bases map to TRBD2. Unmatched junction bases numbered 20, after V lost 8 bases and J lost 1 base. Germline V gene lookup returns CDR1 SQVTM and CDR2 ANQGSEA. This CDR3 has 18 residues. CDR3 sequence: CSIKAPASGSLNSYEQYF. CDR3 nucleotides: TGCAGCATCAAAGCCCCGGCTAGCGGGAGTCTCAATTCCTACGAGCAGTACTTC.